This T cell receptor (beta chain) was retrieved from a study of cytomegalovirus exposure and HLA in healthy donors. This CDR3 is built from 15 residues. Germline V gene sequence: CDR1 SGHRS, CDR2 YFSETQ. V was pared by 3 bases and J by 1 base, with 13 bases between. Both 60 Vbeta primers and 13 Jbeta primers went into the PCR. Sequencing was performed with immunoSEQ multiplex PCR; in TCRdb, only in-frame clones are kept and a portion is missing. The table includes 75,000 to 85,000 clones, roughly 80% detected once. The genes are TRBV5-1 and TRBJ1-1; D not certain. The receptor's source is a male donor in good health and CMV-seronegative. The sample taken for sequencing was PBMCs. The CDR3 is CASSSGGPRNTEAFF. DNA for the CDR3: TGCGCCAGCAGCTCAGGAGGACCGAGGAACACTGAAGCTTTCTTT.